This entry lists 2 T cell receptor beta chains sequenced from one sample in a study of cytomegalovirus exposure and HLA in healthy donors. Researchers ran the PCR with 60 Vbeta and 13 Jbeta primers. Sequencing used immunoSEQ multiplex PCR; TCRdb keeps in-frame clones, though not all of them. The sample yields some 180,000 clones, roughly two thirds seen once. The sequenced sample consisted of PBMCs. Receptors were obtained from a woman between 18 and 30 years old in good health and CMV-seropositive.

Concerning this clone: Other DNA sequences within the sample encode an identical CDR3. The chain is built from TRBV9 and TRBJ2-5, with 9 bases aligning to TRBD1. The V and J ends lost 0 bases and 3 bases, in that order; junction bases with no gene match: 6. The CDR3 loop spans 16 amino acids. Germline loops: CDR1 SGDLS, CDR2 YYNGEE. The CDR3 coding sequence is TGTGCCAGCAGCGTAGGAGGGACAGGGAGCAAAGAGACCCAGTACTTC. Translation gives CASSVGGTGSKETQYF.

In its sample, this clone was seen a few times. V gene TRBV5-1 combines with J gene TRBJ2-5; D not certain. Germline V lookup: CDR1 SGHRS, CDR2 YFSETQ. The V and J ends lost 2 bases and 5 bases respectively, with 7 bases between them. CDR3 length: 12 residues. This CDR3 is CASSFPSETQYF. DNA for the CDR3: TGCGCCAGCAGCTTCCCTAGTGAGACCCAGTACTTC.